The present T cell receptor (beta chain) was sequenced within a study of blood T cell repertoires in COVID-19 (TCRdb year 2020). A note on the overall study: Collaborator samples came from the United States, Italy and Spain and covered acute and convalescent phases of COVID-19. The prospective study material was composed of cDNA or gDNA derived from T cells, B-cell-depleted T cells, or PBMCs. Subjects who had been exposed to COVID-19, were actively infected with it, or had recovered from it provided the deeply sampled blood TCRbeta repertoires that made up the dataset. A freely available public database, intended as a resource for researchers studying the immune response to SARS-CoV-2, is where the repertoires were released. Samples were obtained from the ongoing ImmuneRACE study (first 160 participants) and from 1,200 or so subjects provided by 6 global collaborators. Nearly every sample came with metadata listing a de-identified subject ID, COVID-19 status, age in years and sex. Where available, HLA class I and class II types were obtained from metadata supplied by the sample provider rather than from assay-based typing. Overall study results and their limits: Clinical and demographic metadata were provided uncurated, with the amount varying by source and participant.

Details on this clone: No antigen is known for it. Base qualities are not recorded, but no much larger clone differs from it by a single base.

The immunoSEQ Assay, a bias-controlled multiplex PCR, was used to amplify TCRbeta CDR3 regions from genomic DNA. For the original study's pipeline: Nucleated cell counts per sample were estimated from amplification of reference gene primers within the assay. Sequence reads were collapsed and filtered to measure the absolute abundance of every unique TCRbeta CDR3 rearrangement. Productive Simpson clonality was computed per sample as the square root of Simpson's diversity index over productive rearrangements. This is the immuneACCESS table as TCRdb keeps it, with only in-frame sequences that have V and J called. A part of the clones is gone; compared with another copy, unresolved V genes explain less than half, and the rest is unexplained. V and J calls and clone size are those listed in that table; D and trimming were worked out from the DNA. This sample lists around 200,000 clones; around nine tenths were detected once. The top ten clones comprise approximately 6% of the sample.

The CDR3, from cysteine to phenylalanine, totals 17 residues. Only the CDR3 DNA is retained, 51 bases long and in frame from the first base. CDR1 and CDR2 were assigned from the germline V gene as LGHNT and FRNRAP. The trim is 3 bases for V and 2 bases for J, with a gap of 17 bases between the germline ends. A second Seattle source provided samples from volunteer blood donors who had recovered from COVID-19. The collaborating institutions used their own protocols to collect whole blood in K2EDTA tubes. For TCRbeta analysis, collaborators shipped samples in one of three forms: frozen whole blood, isolated PBMCs, or DNA extracted from either of those sample types.

Specimen: peripheral blood. The sequence was collected from a man in his 60s who had recovered from COVID-19. This chain is built from TRBV12-5 and TRBJ1-3, with the D gene not clear enough to name. The encoded CDR3 is CASGFEGGRPTGNTIYF. The sequenced DNA is TGTGCTAGTGGTTTTGAAGGTGGGCGCCCTACTGGAAACACCATATATTTT.